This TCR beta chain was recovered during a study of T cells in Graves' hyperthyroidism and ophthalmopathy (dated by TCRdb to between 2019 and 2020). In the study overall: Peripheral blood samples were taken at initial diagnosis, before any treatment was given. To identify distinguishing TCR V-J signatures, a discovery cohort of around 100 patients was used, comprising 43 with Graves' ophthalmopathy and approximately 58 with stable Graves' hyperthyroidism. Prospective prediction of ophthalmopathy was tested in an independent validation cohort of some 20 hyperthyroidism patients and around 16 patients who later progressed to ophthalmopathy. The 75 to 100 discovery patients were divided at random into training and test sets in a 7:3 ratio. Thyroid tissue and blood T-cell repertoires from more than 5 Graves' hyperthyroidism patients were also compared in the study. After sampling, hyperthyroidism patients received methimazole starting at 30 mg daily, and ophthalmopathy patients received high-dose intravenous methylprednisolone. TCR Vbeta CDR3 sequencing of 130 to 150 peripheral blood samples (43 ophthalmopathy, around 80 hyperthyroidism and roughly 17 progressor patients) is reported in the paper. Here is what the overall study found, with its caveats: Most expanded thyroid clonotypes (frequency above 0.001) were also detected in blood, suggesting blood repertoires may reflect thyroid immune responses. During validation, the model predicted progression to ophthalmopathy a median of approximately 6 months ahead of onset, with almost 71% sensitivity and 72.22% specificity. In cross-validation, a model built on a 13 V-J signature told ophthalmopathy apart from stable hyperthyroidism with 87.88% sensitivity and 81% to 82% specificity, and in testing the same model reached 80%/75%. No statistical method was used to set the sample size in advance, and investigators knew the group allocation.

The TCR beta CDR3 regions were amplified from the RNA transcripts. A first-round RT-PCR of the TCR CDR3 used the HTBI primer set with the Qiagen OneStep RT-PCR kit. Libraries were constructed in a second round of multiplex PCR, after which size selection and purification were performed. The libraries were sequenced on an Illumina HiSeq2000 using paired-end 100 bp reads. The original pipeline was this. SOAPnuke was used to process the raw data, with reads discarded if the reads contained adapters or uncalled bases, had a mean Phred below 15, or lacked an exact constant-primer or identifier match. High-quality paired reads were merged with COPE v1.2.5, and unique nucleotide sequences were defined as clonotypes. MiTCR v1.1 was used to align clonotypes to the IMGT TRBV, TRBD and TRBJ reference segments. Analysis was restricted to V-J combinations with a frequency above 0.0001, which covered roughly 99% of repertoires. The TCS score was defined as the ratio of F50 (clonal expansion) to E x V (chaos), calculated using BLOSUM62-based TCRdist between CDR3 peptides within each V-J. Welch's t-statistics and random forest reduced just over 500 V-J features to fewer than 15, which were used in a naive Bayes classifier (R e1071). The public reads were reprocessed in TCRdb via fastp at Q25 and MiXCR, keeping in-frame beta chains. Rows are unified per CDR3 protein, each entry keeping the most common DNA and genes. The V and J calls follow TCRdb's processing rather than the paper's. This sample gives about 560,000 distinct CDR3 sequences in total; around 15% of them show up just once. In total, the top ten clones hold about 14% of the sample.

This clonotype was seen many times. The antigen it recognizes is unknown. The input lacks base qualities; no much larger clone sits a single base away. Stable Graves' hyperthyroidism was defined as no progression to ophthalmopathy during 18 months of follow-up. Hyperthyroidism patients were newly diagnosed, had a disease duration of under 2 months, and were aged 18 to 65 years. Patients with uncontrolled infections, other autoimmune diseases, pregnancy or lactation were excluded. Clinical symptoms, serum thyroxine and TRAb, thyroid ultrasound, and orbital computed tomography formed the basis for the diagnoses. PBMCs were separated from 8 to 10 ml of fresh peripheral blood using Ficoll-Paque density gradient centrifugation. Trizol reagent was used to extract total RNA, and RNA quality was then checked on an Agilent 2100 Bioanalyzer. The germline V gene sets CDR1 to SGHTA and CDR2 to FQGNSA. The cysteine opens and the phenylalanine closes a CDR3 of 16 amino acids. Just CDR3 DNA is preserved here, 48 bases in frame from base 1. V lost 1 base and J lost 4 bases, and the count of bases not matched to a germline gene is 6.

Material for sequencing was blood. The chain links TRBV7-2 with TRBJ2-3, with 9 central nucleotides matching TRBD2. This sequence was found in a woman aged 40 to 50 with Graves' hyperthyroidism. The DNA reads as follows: TGTGCCAGCAGCTTAGGGTGGATAGCGGGGGCAGATACGCAGTATTTT. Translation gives CASSLGWIAGADTQYF.